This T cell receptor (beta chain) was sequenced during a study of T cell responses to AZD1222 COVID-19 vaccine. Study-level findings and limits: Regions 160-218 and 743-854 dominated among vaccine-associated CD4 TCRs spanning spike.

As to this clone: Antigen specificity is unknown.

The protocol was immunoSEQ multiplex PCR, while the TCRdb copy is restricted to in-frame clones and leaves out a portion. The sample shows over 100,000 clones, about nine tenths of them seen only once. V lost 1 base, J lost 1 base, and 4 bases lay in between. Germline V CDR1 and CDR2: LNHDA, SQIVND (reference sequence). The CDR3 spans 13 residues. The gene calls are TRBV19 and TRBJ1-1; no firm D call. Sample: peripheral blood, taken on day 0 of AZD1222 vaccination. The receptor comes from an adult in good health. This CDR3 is CASSIVQNTEAFF. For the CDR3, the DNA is TGTGCCAGTAGTATAGTCCAGAACACTGAAGCTTTCTTT.